This T cell receptor (beta chain) is from a study of blood T cell repertoires in COVID-19. Study overall: In each case, the material was cDNA or gDNA derived from T cells, B-cell-depleted T cells, or PBMCs.

This clone was counted many times. Germline lookup yields CDR1 SEHNR and CDR2 FQNEAQ (reference sequence). The CDR3 is made up of 17 amino acids. Trimming shortened V by 4 bases and J by 1 base, and 17 bases separated the two germline ends. The protocol was immunoSEQ multiplex PCR, while the TCRdb copy is restricted to in-frame clones and leaves out a portion. The sample lists some 420,000 clones, 80% to 90% occurring once. Sequenced sample: PBMCs or T cells enriched from blood (not recorded which). The chain has TRBV7-9 and TRBJ2-1; tentative D call: TRBD1 (7 bases). This clonotype was sampled from a man in his thirties or forties who had recovered from COVID-19. CDR3 sequence reads: CASSWPGRGESYNEQFF. The DNA for the CDR3 is TGTGCCAGCAGCTGGCCGGGCAGGGGGGAATCCTACAATGAGCAGTTCTTC. The variable domain in full, with the rest retrieved from reference TRBV7-9 and TRBJ2-1, is DTGVSQNPRHKITKRGQNVTFRCDPISEHNRLYWYRQTLGQGPEFLTYFQNEAQLEKSRLLSDRFSAERPKGSFSTLEIQRTEQGDSAMYLCASSWPGRGESYNEQFFGPGTRLTVL.